A single sample is the source of the 30 T cell receptor beta chains below, sequenced in a study of blood T cell repertoires in COVID-19. The method was immunoSEQ multiplex PCR; TCRdb's version includes in-frame clones alone and lacks a portion of them. The table has about 88,000 clones, 90% seen once. Sequencing used peripheral blood. Every receptor here comes from a man aged 60 to 69 with acute or convalescent COVID-19.

The J gene is TRBJ2-1, the V gene TRBV3-1 (or the pseudogene TRBV3-2), with D perhaps TRBD2 (5 bases). The length of the CDR3 is 15 residues. CDR1 and CDR2 from the germline V gene are LGHDT and YNNKEL (reference sequence). Trimming removed 0 bases from V and 4 bases from J, with 10 bases in between. This CDR3 reads CASSQEGVRYNEQFF. The CDR3 DNA reads as TGTGCCAGCAGCCAAGAGGGAGTCCGTTACAATGAGCAGTTCTTC.

A single count supports this clone. This chain connects TRBV14 to TRBJ2-1, with TRBD2 matching 10 bases. J lost 4 bases, V lost 6 bases, and 6 bases had no gene match. CDR1 and CDR2 from the germline V gene are SGHDN and FVKESK. The CDR3 totals 15 residues. In DNA form, the CDR3 reads TGTGCCAGCAGTCCTACTAGCGGGATTTACAATGAGCAGTTCTTC. Protein product: CASSPTSGIYNEQFF.

The chain has TRBV4-3 and TRBJ2-7, with D possibly matching TRBD1 (5 bases). Between the trimmed V and J ends, which lost 0 bases and 1 base, there was a span of 7 bases. The CDR3 is made up of 14 amino acids. Germline V gives CDR1 LGHNA, CDR2 YSLEER. This chain's CDR3 is CASSQEQASYEQYF. The DNA for the CDR3 is TGCGCCAGCAGCCAAGAACAGGCATCCTACGAGCAGTACTTC.

The gene calls are TRBV9 and TRBJ2-2; TRBD2 matches at 8 bases. The germline gives CDR1 SGDLS, CDR2 YYNGEE. The CDR3 covers 16 residues. V lost 0 bases to trimming and J lost 0 bases; unmatched junction nucleotides: 1. The CDR3 nucleotides read TGTGCCAGCAGCGTAGTGACTAGCGCGAACACCGGGGAGCTGTTTTTT. Translation gives CASSVVTSANTGELFF. The whole variable domain, remainder taken from reference TRBV9 and TRBJ2-2, is DSGVTQTPKHLITATGQRVTLRCSPRSGDLSVYWYQQSLDQGLQFLIQYYNGEERAKGNILERFSAQQFPDLHSELNLSSLELGDSALYFCASSVVTSANTGELFFGEGSRLTVL.

The rearrangement uses TRBV11-3 and TRBJ1-4; the match to TRBD1 covers 7 bases. CDR1 and CDR2 from the germline V gene are SGHNT and YENEEA. The CDR3 consists of 14 residues. V shed 2 bases, J shed 10 bases, and the junction held 7 bases outside the gene matches. CDR3 protein: CASSLSTPGGKLFF. CDR3 coding DNA: TGTGCCAGCAGCTTATCGACCCCAGGGGGAAAACTGTTTTTT.

V usage is TRBV4-3 and J usage is TRBJ2-7, with TRBD1 matching 9 bases. Germline CDR1 is LGHNA and CDR2 is YSLEER. Trimming removed 0 bases from V and 4 bases from J; junction bases left unmatched: 10. The CDR3 covers 17 residues. The DNA of the CDR3 is TGCGCCAGCAGCCAAGAGGTATACGGGACAGGGACTTACGAGCAGTACTTC. Its protein product is CASSQEVYGTGTYEQYF.

The chain is built from TRBV5-4 and TRBJ2-5; TRBD2 might be the D (5 bases). Germline CDR1 is SGHNT and CDR2 is YYREEE (reference sequence). Trimming shortened V by 2 bases and J by 5 bases, and 16 bases separated the two germline ends. The length of the CDR3 is 15 residues. CDR3 protein: CASSFRLTGGETQYF. CDR3 DNA sequence: TGTGCCAGCAGCTTCCGACTAACGGGCGGGGAGACCCAGTACTTC.

This rearrangement joins TRBV29-1 to TRBJ1-1; D ambiguous. The germline gives CDR1 SQVTM, CDR2 ANQGSEA. With 7 bases removed from V and 7 bases from J, the gap between germline ends came to 10 bases. The length of the CDR3 is 10 residues. The CDR3 reads CSALGIEAFF. The CDR3 DNA sequence: TGCAGCGCCCTCGGTATTGAAGCTTTCTTT.

The chain joins TRBV7-2 to TRBJ2-1; tentatively, D is TRBD1 (5 bases). Germline lookup yields CDR1 SGHTA and CDR2 FQGNSA. Deletions cut 1 base from V and 2 bases from J, with 9 bases between. This CDR3 is 15 amino acids long. The CDR3 DNA is TGTGCCAGCAGCTTAGACAGGCTTCCCTACAATGAGCAGTTCTTC. Translating gives CASSLDRLPYNEQFF. The full variable domain, completed using reference TRBV7-2 and TRBJ2-1, is GAGVSQSPSNKVTEKGKDVELRCDPISGHTALYWYRQSLGQGLEFLIYFQGNSAPDKSGLPSDRFSAERTGGSVSTLTIQRTQQEDSAVYLCASSLDRLPYNEQFFGPGTRLTVL.

The rearrangement joins TRBV2 to TRBJ1-2, with 7 positions matching TRBD1. Germline CDR1 reads SNHLY; CDR2 reads FYNNEI. The CDR3 runs 14 residues. The trim removed 6 bases at V and 3 bases at J, leaving 7 bases unmatched. The chain's CDR3 is CASSVNRGDYGYTF. The CDR3 DNA reads as TGTGCCAGCAGCGTTAACAGGGGAGACTATGGCTACACCTTC.

The chain couples TRBV2 to TRBJ1-2; D may be TRBD1 (5 bases). Trimming shortened V by 6 bases and J by 5 bases, and 13 bases separated the two germline ends. The CDR3 covers 13 residues. Germline CDR1 is SNHLY and CDR2 is FYNNEI. CDR3 sequence: CASSAQGSYGYTF. The CDR3 nucleotides are TGTGCCAGCAGCGCGCAGGGTAGTTATGGCTACACCTTC.

This chain joins TRBV11-3 and TRBJ1-2, with TRBD1 as a possible D gene (6 bases). Trimming pared 4 bases from V and 6 bases from J, leaving 9 bases between. The CDR3 is 12 residues long. Germline values: CDR1 SGHNT, CDR2 YENEEA. The CDR3 is CASSSRQDGYTF. The CDR3 coding sequence is TGTGCCAGCAGCTCCCGACAGGATGGCTACACCTTC.

The chain recombines TRBV4-2 with TRBJ2-1, with D perhaps matching TRBD2 (5 bases). The germline V gene has CDR1 LGHNA and CDR2 YNFKEQ. This CDR3 is 17 amino acids long. V gave up 0 bases and J gave up 0 bases, with 12 bases separating them. The CDR3 loop is CASSQEGAETSYNEQFF. CDR3 coding DNA: TGTGCCAGCAGCCAAGAGGGAGCGGAGACCTCCTACAATGAGCAGTTCTTC.

The J gene is TRBJ1-1, the V gene TRBV28; perhaps TRBD1 as D (5 bases). Trimming shortened V by 8 bases and J by 8 bases, and 12 bases separated the two germline ends. This CDR3 spans 11 amino acids. Germline CDR1 and CDR2: MDHEN and SYDVKM. In DNA form, the CDR3 reads TGTGCCAGCTTATGGGGCAGCGAAGCTTTCTTT. Translation gives CASLWGSEAFF.

The gene calls are TRBV28 and TRBJ1-6; TRBD1 is a possible D gene (6 bases). With 3 bases removed from V and 9 bases from J, the gap between germline ends came to 18 bases. Germline V CDR1 and CDR2: MDHEN, SYDVKM. The CDR3 has 16 amino acids. CDR3 loop: CASSFPWGQGSSPLHF. The CDR3 bases are TGTGCCAGCAGTTTCCCCTGGGGGCAGGGGAGTTCACCCCTCCACTTT.

The chain uses TRBV28 and TRBJ1-5; 7 bases are a match to TRBD1. Germline V CDR1 and CDR2: MDHEN, SYDVKM. The V and J ends lost 5 bases and 5 bases, in that order; junction bases with no gene match: 0. The CDR3 covers 12 residues. Here the CDR3 DNA reads TGTGCCAGCAGTGACAGGGATCAGCCCCAGCATTTT. This codes for CASSDRDQPQHF.

This sequence joins TRBV20-1 and TRBJ2-7; TRBD2 matches 12 bases. After removal of 3 bases from V and 7 bases from J, the junction contained 7 bases not matched to a gene. Germline lookup yields CDR1 DFQATT and CDR2 SNEGSKA (reference sequence). This CDR3 contains 14 residues. As DNA, the CDR3 is TGCAGTGCTAGTCCTAGCGGGAGGGCGGGAGAGCAGTACTTC. Translating it yields CSASPSGRAGEQYF.

This clone was detected once. The chain joins TRBV7-2 to TRBJ1-3; tentatively, D is TRBD1 (6 bases). Germline CDR1 and CDR2: SGHTA and FQGNSA. CDR3 length equals 15 residues. V was cut by 5 bases and J by 8 bases, with 19 bases left in between. The CDR3 loop is CASSQNAGALDTIYF. CDR3 nucleotides: TGTGCCAGCAGCCAGAATGCAGGGGCTTTAGACACCATATATTTT.

The chain couples TRBV5-6 to TRBJ2-7, with 7 bases fitting TRBD1. This CDR3 comprises 12 residues. The V gene end was trimmed by 6 bases and the J gene end by 5 bases; junction bases not matched to a gene: 5. Germline CDR1 reads SGHDT; CDR2 reads YYEEEE. This CDR3 reads CASNRGSNEQYF. The CDR3 DNA sequence: TGTGCCAGCAACAGGGGTTCAAACGAGCAGTACTTC.

The sample holds a few counts of this clone. This chain connects TRBV7-3 to TRBJ1-3; D not certain. The V gene lost 5 bases and the J gene lost 3 bases, with 8 bases spanning the gap. Germline CDR1 is SGHTA and CDR2 is FQGTGA. The CDR3 length is 13 residues. The CDR3 bases are TGTGCCAGCAGCACCGCAGGTGGAAACACCATATATTTT. Translated: CASSTAGGNTIYF.

DNA for the CDR3: TGTGCCAGTAGTCTTGGCAGGGGGGAGAAAAAACTGTTTTTT. It yields the protein CASSLGRGEKKLFF. J is TRBJ1-4 and V is TRBV19; 7 bases agree with TRBD1. The CDR3 totals 14 residues. Germline assignment: CDR1 LNHDA and CDR2 SQIVND (reference sequence). The J segment lost 9 bases and the V segment lost 5 bases, leaving 9 bases of the junction unmatched.

This chain links TRBV9 with TRBJ1-1; D not resolved. Germline CDR1 reads SGDLS; CDR2 reads YYNGEE. This CDR3 region has 14 residues. V lost 4 bases and J 5 bases, leaving 15 bases between the germline ends. The CDR3 loop is CASSNSGYDTEAFF. CDR3 in DNA: TGTGCCAGCAGCAATTCGGGGTACGATACTGAAGCTTTCTTT.

This chain uses TRBV18 with TRBJ2-7; TRBD2 is a possible D gene (6 bases). This CDR3 is built from 15 residues. The germline CDR1 and CDR2 sequences are KGHSH and LQKENI. V was clipped by 3 bases and J by 2 bases, with 14 bases between them. CDR3 DNA: TGTGCCAGCTCACCTTCCGGGACTCGCACCTACGAGCAGTACTTC. It encodes CASSPSGTRTYEQYF.

This chain uses TRBV27 with TRBJ2-1; 14 bases fit TRBD2. In germline, CDR1 is MNHEY, CDR2 SMNVEV (reference sequence). This CDR3 spans 16 amino acids. V trimming: 7 bases; J trimming: 8 bases; junction bases outside the gene matches: 10. As DNA, the CDR3 is TGTGCCAGCAACTCCGGGACTAGCGGGAGAGGGCATGAGCAGTTCTTC. Residues: CASNSGTSGRGHEQFF.

The genes are TRBV11-1 and TRBJ2-6; D not certain. The germline CDR1 and CDR2 sequences are SGHAT and FQDESV (reference sequence). With 8 bases removed from V and 0 bases from J, the gap between germline ends came to 2 bases. The CDR3 is 12 residues long. The CDR3 protein is CASHSGANVLTF. The DNA for the CDR3 is TGTGCCAGCCACTCTGGGGCCAACGTCCTGACTTTC. Combining the CDR3 with reference TRBV11-1 and TRBJ2-6 gives the whole variable domain EAEVAQSPRYKITEKSQAVAFWCDPISGHATLYWYRQILGQGPELLVQFQDESVVDDSQLPKDRFSAERLKGVDSTLKIQPAELGDSAMYLCASHSGANVLTFGAGSRLTVL.

The chain uses TRBV7-9 and TRBJ2-7, with 8 bases aligning to TRBD2. V trimming: 1 base; J trimming: 4 bases; junction bases outside the gene matches: 9. The CDR3 is 16 amino acids. Germline-derived CDR1 and CDR2 are SEHNR and FQNEAQ (reference sequence). The CDR3 bases are TGTGCCAGCAGCTTAGGGCTAAGCGGGAGAGAATACGAGCAGTACTTC. Residues: CASSLGLSGREYEQYF.

The count of this clone is one. The DNA of the CDR3 is TGTGCCAGCAGCGTTACTAGGGATACGCAGTATTTT. Encoded protein: CASSVTRDTQYF. The chain links TRBV11-2 to TRBJ2-3; a possible D gene is TRBD2 (5 bases). The CDR3 spans 12 residues. V shed 5 bases and J shed 6 bases, with 9 bases lying between them. Germline CDR1 reads SGHAT; CDR2 reads FQNNGV.

This chain links TRBV20-1 with TRBJ2-7, with D maybe TRBD2 (6 bases). This CDR3 has 9 residues. CDR1 is DFQATT and CDR2 is SNEGSKA in the germline V gene (reference sequence). CDR3: CTTGGEQYF. The CDR3, as DNA: TGCACCACCGGGGGAGAGCAGTACTTC.

The genes are TRBV2 and TRBJ1-5, with D unresolved. V was trimmed by 4 bases and J by 9 bases, leaving 16 bases between them. Germline V gene data show CDR1 as SNHLY and CDR2 as FYNNEI. The CDR3 runs 14 residues. Written as DNA, the CDR3 is TGTGCCAGCAGTGTAGGAGCACCAGATCTGCCCCAGCATTTT. It codes for CASSVGAPDLPQHF.

The chain uses TRBV24-1 and TRBJ1-2; weak D call: TRBD1 (6 bases). The V gene lost 5 bases and the J gene lost 0 bases, with 9 bases spanning the gap. The CDR3 covers 14 residues. In germline, CDR1 is KGHDR, CDR2 SFDVKD. DNA of the CDR3: TGTGCCACCAGTGCGAGGACAGCTAACTATGGCTACACCTTC. Its translation: CATSARTANYGYTF.